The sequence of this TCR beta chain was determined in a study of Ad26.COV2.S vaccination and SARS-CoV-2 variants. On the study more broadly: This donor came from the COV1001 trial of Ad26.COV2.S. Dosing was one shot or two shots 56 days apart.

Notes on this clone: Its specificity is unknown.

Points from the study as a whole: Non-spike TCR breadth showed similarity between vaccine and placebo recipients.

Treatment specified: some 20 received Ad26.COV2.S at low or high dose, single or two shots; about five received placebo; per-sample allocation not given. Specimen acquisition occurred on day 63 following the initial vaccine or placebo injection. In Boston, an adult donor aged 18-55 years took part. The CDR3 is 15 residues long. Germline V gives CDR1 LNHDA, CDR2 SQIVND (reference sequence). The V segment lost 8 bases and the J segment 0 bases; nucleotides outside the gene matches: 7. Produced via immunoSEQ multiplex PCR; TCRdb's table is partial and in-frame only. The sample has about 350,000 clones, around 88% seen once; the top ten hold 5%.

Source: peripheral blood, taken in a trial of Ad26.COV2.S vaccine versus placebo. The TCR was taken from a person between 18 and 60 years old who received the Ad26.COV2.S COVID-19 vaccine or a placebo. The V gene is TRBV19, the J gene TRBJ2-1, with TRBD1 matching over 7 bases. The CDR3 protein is CASAWDSSSYNEQFF. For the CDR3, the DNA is TGTGCCAGTGCCTGGGACAGCAGCTCCTACAATGAGCAGTTCTTC.